The 20 T cell receptor beta chains reported below all come from one sample, sequenced in a study of cytomegalovirus exposure and HLA in healthy donors. PCR employed 60 Vbeta and 13 Jbeta primers. Assay: immunoSEQ multiplex PCR; the TCRdb copy retains only in-frame clones and omits some. Of 90,000 or so clones listed, about two thirds are singletons. Sequences were obtained from PBMCs. The receptors stem from a woman aged 50 to 60 in good health and CMV-seropositive.

The genes are TRBV2 and TRBJ2-1; 8 nucleotides agree with TRBD2. Germline values: CDR1 SNHLY, CDR2 FYNNEI. V trimming: 3 bases; J trimming: 9 bases; junction bases outside the gene matches: 13. CDR3 length equals 16 residues. The CDR3 DNA reads as TGTGCCAGCAGTGATGAGGGGACTAGGGGTCTTCGTGAGCAGTTCTTC. The encoded protein is CASSDEGTRGLREQFF.

The J gene is TRBJ1-4, the V gene TRBV10-3, with TRBD1 matching over 10 bases. Germline loops: CDR1 ENHRY, CDR2 SYGVKD. V gave up 4 bases and J gave up 6 bases; unmatched junction bases: 2. The CDR3 extends over 14 amino acids. The CDR3 is CAISADRGDEKLFF. CDR3 coding DNA: TGTGCCATCAGTGCGGACAGGGGGGATGAAAAACTGTTTTTT.

This CDR3 is CSVSDRETHTEAFF. In nucleotides, the CDR3 is TGCAGCGTCAGCGACAGGGAAACCCATACTGAAGCTTTCTTT. This sequence joins TRBV29-1 and TRBJ1-1; 7 bases are a match to TRBD1. V shed 6 bases, J shed 5 bases, and the junction held 12 bases outside the gene matches. CDR1 SQVTM and CDR2 ANQGSEA come from the germline V gene. This CDR3 is built from 14 residues.

The chain has TRBV28 and TRBJ1-2, with D tentatively TRBD1 (6 bases). Germline V lookup: CDR1 MDHEN, CDR2 SYDVKM. V was cut by 6 bases and J by 1 base, with 9 bases left in between. This CDR3 has 13 amino acids. CDR3 DNA: TGTGCCAGCAGGGACAGTGGTAACTATGGCTACACCTTC. This translates into CASRDSGNYGYTF.

The rearrangement links TRBV7-8 to TRBJ2-5; TRBD2 is a possible D gene (5 bases). The CDR3 contains 14 residues. Trimming stripped 2 bases from V and 5 bases from J, with 12 bases between. Germline CDR1 and CDR2: SGHVS and FQNEAQ. CDR3 protein: CASSLPRELETQYF. CDR3 nucleotide sequence: TGTGCCAGCAGCTTACCCCGGGAATTGGAGACCCAGTACTTC. The full variable domain, its missing parts supplied by reference TRBV7-8 and TRBJ2-5, is GAGVSQSPRYKVAKRGQDVALRCDPISGHVSLFWYQQALGQGPEFLTYFQNEAQLDKSGLPSDRFFAERPEGSVSTLKIQRTQQEDSAVYLCASSLPRELETQYFGPGTRLLVL.

This chain connects TRBV4-2 to TRBJ2-3; TRBD2 agrees at 11 bases. Germline CDR1 is LGHNA and CDR2 is YNFKEQ. V was pared by 0 bases and J by 3 bases, with 8 bases of the junction left unmatched. The CDR3 runs 18 residues. The CDR3 is CASSQEILAGGNTDTQYF. The CDR3 DNA reads TGTGCCAGCAGCCAAGAAATCCTAGCGGGAGGCAATACAGATACGCAGTATTTT.

This clone was detected once. The V call is TRBV5-4, the J call TRBJ2-5; 8 bases fit TRBD2. V gave up 4 bases and J gave up 4 bases; unmatched junction bases: 9. The CDR3 length is 15 residues. In germline, CDR1 is SGHNT, CDR2 YYREEE (reference sequence). As DNA, the CDR3 is TGTGCCAGCAGCCGGACGGGAGGGAAGGGAGAGACCCAGTACTTC. Encoded protein: CASSRTGGKGETQYF.

This clone was picked up one time. V gene TRBV11-2 combines with J gene TRBJ2-7; the D gene is possibly TRBD1 (7 bases). The CDR3 is made up of 17 amino acids. The V end was cut by 0 bases, the J end by 5 bases, with 20 bases between. Germline V gives CDR1 SGHAT, CDR2 FQNNGV. CDR3 region: CASSLDSGETGSHEQYF. CDR3 in DNA: TGTGCCAGCAGCTTAGATTCGGGGGAGACAGGGTCTCACGAGCAGTACTTC.

This clone was detected only a few times. J is TRBJ2-4 and V is TRBV5-6, with D possibly matching TRBD1 (5 bases). CDR3 length equals 19 residues. CDR1 is SGHDT, CDR2 YYEEEE, per germline. V was trimmed by 0 bases and J by 1 base, leaving 20 bases between them. This CDR3 reads CASSLGPPEARAAKNIQYF. The CDR3 DNA follows: TGTGCCAGCAGCTTGGGGCCCCCCGAGGCCAGGGCGGCCAAAAACATTCAGTACTTC.

This chain connects TRBV28 to TRBJ2-7; D might be TRBD2 (5 bases). Germline V gene data show CDR1 as MDHEN and CDR2 as SYDVKM. There are 14 residues in the CDR3. V was pared by 4 bases and J by 4 bases, with 14 bases between. CDR3 in amino acids: CASSWEPMVYEQYF. In nucleotides, the CDR3 is TGTGCCAGCAGTTGGGAGCCCATGGTGTACGAGCAGTACTTC. Full variable domain (outside the CDR3, taken from reference TRBV28 and TRBJ2-7): DVKVTQSSRYLVKRTGEKVFLECVQDMDHENMFWYRQDPGLGLRLIYFSYDVKMKEKGDIPEGYSVSREKKERFSLILESASTNQTSMYLCASSWEPMVYEQYFGPGTRLTVT.

The V and J genes are TRBV27 and TRBJ2-1; 9 bases are shared with TRBD2. Germline CDR1 reads MNHEY; CDR2 reads SMNVEV (reference sequence). The CDR3 runs 15 residues. V was clipped by 5 bases and J by 7 bases; unmatched bases: 9. CDR3 DNA: TGTGCCAGCAGTCCATTAGCGGGAGCACGAAATGAGCAGTTCTTC. Encoded protein: CASSPLAGARNEQFF.

The J gene is TRBJ1-2, the V gene TRBV29-1; 11 bases agree with TRBD1. CDR1 SQVTM and CDR2 ANQGSEA come from the germline V gene. V lost 6 bases and J lost 4; bases outside the gene matches: 7. The CDR3 length is 14 residues. CDR3 sequence: CSVEGQGETYGYTF. The CDR3 nucleotides read TGCAGCGTGGAGGGACAGGGGGAAACCTATGGCTACACCTTC.

Concerning this clone itself: Because it lacks the conserved phenylalanine or tryptophan at the end, this CDR3 is likely a read error. It is unclear where the CDR3 begins or ends on the DNA, so no DNA is shown, and the CDR3 is as TCRdb lists it. The chain joins TRBV10-3 to TRBJ1-2; TRBD1 is the table's D call, not checked against the DNA. CDR1 is ENHRY, CDR2 SYGVKD, per germline. The CDR3 is 14 residues long, counting both termini. The CDR3: CAISDLLTDVQGII.

This chain joins TRBV10-3 and TRBJ1-1; weak D call: TRBD1 (5 bases). The length of the CDR3 is 13 residues. CDR1 ENHRY and CDR2 SYGVKD come from the germline V gene. Between the trimmed V and J ends, which lost 4 bases and 4 bases, there was a span of 10 bases. CDR3 protein: CAISAGPVTEAFF. CDR3 in DNA: TGTGCCATCAGTGCAGGGCCGGTCACTGAAGCTTTCTTT.

A single count supports this clone. The junction does not match germline at one end; this may be a read error. The chain uses TRBV7-9 and TRBJ2-1; 8 positions match TRBD2. CDR1 and CDR2 (germline): SEHNR, FQNEAQ (reference sequence). This CDR3 contains 16 residues. The CDR3 bases are TGTTCCAGCAGCCCCTTGTTGGGACTAGGGTTCAATGAGCAGTTCTTC. Its translation: CSSSPLLGLGFNEQFF. Variable domain in full (rest from reference TRBV7-9 and TRBJ2-1): DTGVSQNPRHKITKRGQNVTFRCDPISEHNRLYWYRQTLGQGPEFLTYFQNEAQLEKSRLLSDRFSAERPKGSFSTLEIQRTEQGDSAMYLCSSSPLLGLGFNEQFFGPGTRLTVL.

V is TRBV7-9 and J is TRBJ2-7; weak D call: TRBD1 (6 bases). CDR3 length equals 19 residues. Germline lookup yields CDR1 SEHNR and CDR2 FQNEAQ (reference sequence). Trimming removed 5 bases from V and 0 bases from J, with 26 bases in between. CDR3 DNA sequence: TGTGCCAGCAGCCTAACCCCCCTTGACCGGACAGCCTACTCCTACGAGCAGTACTTC. Its protein is CASSLTPLDRTAYSYEQYF. The full variable domain, its missing parts supplied by reference TRBV7-9 and TRBJ2-7, is DTGVSQNPRHKITKRGQNVTFRCDPISEHNRLYWYRQTLGQGPEFLTYFQNEAQLEKSRLLSDRFSAERPKGSFSTLEIQRTEQGDSAMYLCASSLTPLDRTAYSYEQYFGPGTRLTVT.

This CDR3 reads CASSGIPDSEQYF. In DNA, the CDR3 is TGTGCCAGCAGTGGTATCCCCGACTCCGAGCAGTACTTC. The rearrangement joins TRBV6-1 to TRBJ2-7; no firm D call. With 4 bases removed from V and 6 bases from J, the gap between germline ends came to 13 bases. This CDR3 is built from 13 residues. CDR1 and CDR2 from the germline V gene are MNHNS and SASEGT.

This clone was detected a few times. J is TRBJ2-6 and V is TRBV18; 7 bases agree with TRBD2. Looked up from germline, CDR1 is KGHSH and CDR2 is LQKENI. V trimming: 4 bases; J trimming: 0 bases; junction bases outside the gene matches: 6. This CDR3 contains 17 residues. DNA of the CDR3: TGTGCCAGCTCACGAGCGGGGACTACCTCTGGGGCCAACGTCCTGACTTTC. Amino acids: CASSRAGTTSGANVLTF.

The chain links TRBV28 to TRBJ2-7; D uncertain. Trimming cost V 6 bases and J 5 bases, with 5 bases left between them. The germline CDR1 and CDR2 sequences are MDHEN and SYDVKM. This CDR3 is 10 amino acids long. The CDR3 coding sequence is TGTGCCAGCAGCCCCAACGAGCAGTACTTC. It specifies CASSPNEQYF.

This chain uses TRBV30 with TRBJ1-6, with D maybe TRBD1 (5 bases). Deletions cut 3 bases from V and 3 bases from J, with 9 bases between. The CDR3 is 14 amino acids. CDR1 is GTSNPN, CDR2 SVGIG, per germline (reference sequence). CDR3 in amino acids: CAWSGTRYNSPLHF. CDR3 coding DNA: TGTGCCTGGAGCGGGACTCGCTATAATTCACCCCTCCACTTT.